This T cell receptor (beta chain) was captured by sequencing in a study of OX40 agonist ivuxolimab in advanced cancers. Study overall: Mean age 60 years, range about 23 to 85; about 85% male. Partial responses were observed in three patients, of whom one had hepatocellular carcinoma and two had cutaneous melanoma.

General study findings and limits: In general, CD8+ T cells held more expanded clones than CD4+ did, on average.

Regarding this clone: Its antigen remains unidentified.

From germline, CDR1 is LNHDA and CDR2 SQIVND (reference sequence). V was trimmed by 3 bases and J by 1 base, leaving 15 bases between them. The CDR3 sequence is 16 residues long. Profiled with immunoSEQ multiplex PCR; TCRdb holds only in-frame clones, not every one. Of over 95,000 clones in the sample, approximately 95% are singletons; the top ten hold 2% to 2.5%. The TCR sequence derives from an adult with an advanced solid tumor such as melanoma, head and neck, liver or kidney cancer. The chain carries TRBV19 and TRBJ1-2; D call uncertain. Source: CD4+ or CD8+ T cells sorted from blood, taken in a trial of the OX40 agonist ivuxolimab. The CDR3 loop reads CASSMDPASINYGYTF. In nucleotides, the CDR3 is TGTGCCAGTAGTATGGATCCCGCCAGTATTAACTATGGCTACACCTTC.